This TCR beta chain was captured in a study of cytomegalovirus exposure and HLA in healthy donors. This PCR relied on a set of 60 Vbeta primers and 13 Jbeta primers. Produced via immunoSEQ multiplex PCR; TCRdb's table is partial and in-frame only. In the table there are some 130,000 clones, 65% to 80% of which are singletons. V lost 5 bases, J lost 5 bases, and 12 bases lay in between. The CDR3 sequence is 13 residues long. Germline CDR1 is SGHTA and CDR2 is FQGNSA. This clone has a single count. The sequence was collected from a woman in her fifties or sixties in good health and CMV-seropositive. V is TRBV7-2 and J is TRBJ2-5; possibly TRBD1 for D (7 bases). The source material was PBMCs. The CDR3 nucleotides read TGTGCCAGCAGCCCACAGGGGAGGGAGACCCAGTACTTC. Amino acid sequence: CASSPQGRETQYF.